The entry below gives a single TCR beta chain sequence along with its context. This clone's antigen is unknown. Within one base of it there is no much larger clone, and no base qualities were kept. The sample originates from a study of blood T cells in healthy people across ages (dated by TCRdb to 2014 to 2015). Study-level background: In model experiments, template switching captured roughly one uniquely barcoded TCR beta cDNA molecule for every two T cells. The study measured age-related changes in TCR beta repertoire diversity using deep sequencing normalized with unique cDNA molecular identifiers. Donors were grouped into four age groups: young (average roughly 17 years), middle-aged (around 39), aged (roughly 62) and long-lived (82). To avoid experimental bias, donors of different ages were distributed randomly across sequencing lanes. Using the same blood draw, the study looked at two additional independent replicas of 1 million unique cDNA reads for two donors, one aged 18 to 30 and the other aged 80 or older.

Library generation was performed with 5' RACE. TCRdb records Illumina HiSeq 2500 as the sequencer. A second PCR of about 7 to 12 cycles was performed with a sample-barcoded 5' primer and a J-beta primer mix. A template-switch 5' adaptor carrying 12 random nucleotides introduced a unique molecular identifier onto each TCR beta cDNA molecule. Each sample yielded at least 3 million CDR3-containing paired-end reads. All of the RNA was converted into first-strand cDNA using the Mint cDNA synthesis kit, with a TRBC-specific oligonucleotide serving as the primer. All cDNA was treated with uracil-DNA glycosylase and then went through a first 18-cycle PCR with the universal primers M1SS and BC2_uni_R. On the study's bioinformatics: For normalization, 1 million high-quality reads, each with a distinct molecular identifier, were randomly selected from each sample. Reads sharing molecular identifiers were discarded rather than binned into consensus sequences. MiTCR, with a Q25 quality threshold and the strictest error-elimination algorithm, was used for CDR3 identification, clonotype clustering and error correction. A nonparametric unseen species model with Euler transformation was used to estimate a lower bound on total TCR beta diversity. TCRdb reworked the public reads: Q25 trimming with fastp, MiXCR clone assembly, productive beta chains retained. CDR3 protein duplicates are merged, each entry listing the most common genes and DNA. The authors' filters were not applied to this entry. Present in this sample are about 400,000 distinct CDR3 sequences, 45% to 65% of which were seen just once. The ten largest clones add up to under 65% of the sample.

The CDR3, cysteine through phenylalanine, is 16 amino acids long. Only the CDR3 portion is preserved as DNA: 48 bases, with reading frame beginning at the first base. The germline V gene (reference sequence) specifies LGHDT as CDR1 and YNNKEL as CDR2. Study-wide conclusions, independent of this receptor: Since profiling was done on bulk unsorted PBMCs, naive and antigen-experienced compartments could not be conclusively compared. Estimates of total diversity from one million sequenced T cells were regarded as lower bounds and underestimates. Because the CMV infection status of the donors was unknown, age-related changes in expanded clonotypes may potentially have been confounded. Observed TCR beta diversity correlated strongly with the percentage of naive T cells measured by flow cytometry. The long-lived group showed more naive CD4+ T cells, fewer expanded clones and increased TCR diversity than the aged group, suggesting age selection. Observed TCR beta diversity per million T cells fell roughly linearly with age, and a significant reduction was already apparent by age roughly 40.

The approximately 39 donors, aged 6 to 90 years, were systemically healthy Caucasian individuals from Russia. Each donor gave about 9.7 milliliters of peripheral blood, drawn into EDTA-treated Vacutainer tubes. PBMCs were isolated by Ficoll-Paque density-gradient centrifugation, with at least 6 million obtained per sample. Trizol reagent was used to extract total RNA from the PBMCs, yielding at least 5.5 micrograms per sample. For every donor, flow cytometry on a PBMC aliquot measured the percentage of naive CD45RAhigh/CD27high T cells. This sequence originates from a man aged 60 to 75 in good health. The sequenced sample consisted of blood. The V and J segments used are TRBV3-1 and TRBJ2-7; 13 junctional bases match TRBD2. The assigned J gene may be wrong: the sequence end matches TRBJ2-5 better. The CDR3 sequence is CASSLRLAGGKETQYF. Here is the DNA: TGTGCCAGCAGCTTACGACTAGCGGGGGGCAAAGAGACCCAGTACTTC.